These 8 T cell receptor beta chains originate from one sample sequenced in a study of shared clonotypes between healthy human individuals. Profiled with immunoSEQ multiplex PCR; TCRdb holds only in-frame clones, not every one. Of some 1.4 million clones in the sample, around 97% were seen once. Sequencing was carried out using naive CD4+ T cells sorted from blood. The sample's subset: CD45RA+ positively selected. The receptor set was obtained from a man under 40 in good health.

In its sample, this clone was seen once. CDR3 in amino acids: CASSFWGGAGYGYTF. CDR3 nucleotide sequence: TGTGCCAGCAGTTTTTGGGGGGGCGCAGGCTATGGCTACACCTTC. The rearrangement uses TRBV28 and TRBJ1-2, with D possibly being TRBD1 (6 bases). Germline CDR1 reads MDHEN; CDR2 reads SYDVKM. The length of the CDR3 is 15 residues. Deletions cut 3 bases from V and 4 bases from J, with 15 bases between.

J is TRBJ2-1 and V is TRBV5-4; the D gene is possibly TRBD1 (6 bases). The CDR3 is made up of 14 amino acids. V lost 1 base, J lost 5 bases, and 10 bases lay in between. The V gene's germline CDR1 is SGHNT and CDR2 YYREEE (reference sequence). The CDR3 sequence is CASSLNRENNEQFF. The CDR3 region has the DNA TGTGCCAGCAGCTTGAACAGGGAAAACAATGAGCAGTTCTTC.

This chain connects TRBV5-1 to TRBJ2-1, with TRBD2 matching 11 bases. The CDR3 runs 16 residues. Germline V gene data show CDR1 as SGHRS and CDR2 as YFSETQ. J lost 5 bases, V lost 0 bases, and 4 bases had no gene match. The CDR3 here is CASSLDGLAGNNEQFF. The CDR3 region has the DNA TGCGCCAGCAGCTTGGATGGACTAGCGGGTAACAATGAGCAGTTCTTC.

The V and J genes are TRBV6-5 and TRBJ2-5; the match to TRBD1 covers 7 bases. This CDR3 has 14 residues. Germline V gene lookup returns CDR1 MNHEY and CDR2 SVGAGI. Trimming removed 10 bases from V and 3 bases from J; junction bases left unmatched: 11. The CDR3, as DNA: TGTGCCACCAGACAGGGTAGAGGGAAAGAGACCCAGTACTTC. The encoded protein is CATRQGRGKETQYF.

The J gene is TRBJ2-1, the V gene TRBV5-4, with 7 bases matching TRBD1. This CDR3 is 13 amino acids long. V shed 4 bases and J 6 bases; nucleotides not matched to a gene: 4. CDR1 and CDR2 (germline): SGHNT, YYREEE (reference sequence). The CDR3 DNA reads as TGTGCCAGCAGCCCGGGACAGATCAATGAGCAGTTCTTC. Its protein product is CASSPGQINEQFF.

This rearrangement joins TRBV11-2 to TRBJ2-3; D gene uncertain. CDR3 length: 12 residues. The V and J ends lost 5 bases and 7 bases respectively, with 10 bases between them. Germline lookup yields CDR1 SGHAT and CDR2 FQNNGV. DNA for the CDR3: TGTGCCAGCAGCCCCGGGCGTCATACGCAGTATTTT. It translates to CASSPGRHTQYF.

The chain has TRBV25-1 and TRBJ1-4; D is perhaps TRBD1 (5 bases). CDR3 length: 15 amino acids. Trimming shortened V by 1 base and J by 8 bases, and 14 bases separated the two germline ends. Per germline, CDR1 MGHDK and CDR2 SYGVNS. The CDR3 loop reads CASSESARRDEKLFF. In DNA, the CDR3 is TGTGCCAGCAGTGAATCGGCAAGGCGGGACGAAAAACTGTTTTTT.

This chain uses TRBV5-3 with TRBJ2-7, with 9 bases fitting TRBD1. TRBV5-3 is labeled an ORF, and its function is uncertain. This CDR3 has 16 residues. The ends lost 4 bases at V and 3 bases at J; junction bases unmatched: 11. The CDR3 DNA sequence: TGTGCCAGAAGCCCCCCGGGACAGGGTTTTTTCTACGAGCAGTACTTC. This sequence encodes CARSPPGQGFFYEQYF.